The entry below describes one T cell receptor (beta chain). These data are taken from a study of blood T cell repertoires in COVID-19. Study-wide background: Samples taken during acute and convalescent COVID-19 were collected in the United States, Italy and Spain. Sources were T cells, B-cell-depleted T cells, or PBMCs; the material itself was cDNA or gDNA.

CDR1 is SEHNR, CDR2 FQNEAQ, per germline (reference sequence). This CDR3 comprises 15 residues. V gave up 10 bases and J gave up 6 bases; unmatched junction bases: 12. The authors' processing: Nucleated cell counts were estimated from reference gene primer amplification. TCRdb keeps only in-frame clones here, not all; method: immunoSEQ multiplex PCR. The DNA was the basis for D and trimming; V, J and clone size are from that table. The table lists 150,000 to 200,000 clones, 82% of them singletons. The sequence came from an older woman with acute or convalescent COVID-19. The J gene is TRBJ2-1, the V gene TRBV7-9; 10 bases fit TRBD1. The source material was peripheral blood. In DNA, the CDR3 is TGTGCCACCGCCAATCCGGGACAGGGGTTCAATGAGCAGTTCTTC. Its translation: CATANPGQGFNEQFF.